The 21 T cell receptor beta chains below were found in one sample sequenced in a study of shared clonotypes between healthy human individuals. Clones were sequenced by immunoSEQ multiplex PCR, and TCRdb holds only the in-frame ones, with some missing. This table has over a million clones, just under 99% appearing once. The sample taken for sequencing was naive CD4+ T cells sorted from blood. Documented subset: CD45RA+ positively selected. These receptors originate from a man aged 30 to 45 in good health.

V usage is TRBV2 and J usage is TRBJ2-2; TRBD2 matches 10 bases. V was pared by 6 bases and J by 1 base, with 5 bases of the junction left unmatched. This CDR3 is built from 16 residues. Germline lookup yields CDR1 SNHLY and CDR2 FYNNEI. As DNA, the CDR3 is TGTGCCAGCAGCACAAGACTAGCGGGGAACACCGGGGAGCTGTTTTTT. It encodes CASSTRLAGNTGELFF.

The rearrangement links TRBV19 to TRBJ2-7, with D hard to call. Trimming removed 3 bases from V and 2 bases from J, with 11 bases in between. Germline assignment: CDR1 LNHDA and CDR2 SQIVND (reference sequence). The CDR3 length is 14 residues. The chain's CDR3 is CASSISKGTYEQYF. The CDR3, as DNA: TGTGCCAGTAGTATTAGCAAGGGAACCTACGAGCAGTACTTC.

This clone was found once. This chain links TRBV14 with TRBJ2-5, with D possibly matching TRBD1 (5 bases). The CDR3 runs to 14 residues. Germline lookup yields CDR1 SGHDN and CDR2 FVKESK. The V and J ends lost 2 bases and 7 bases respectively, with 14 bases between them. The DNA of the CDR3 is TGTGCCAGCAGCCAATTGACAGAATCGGTGACCCAGTACTTC. It specifies CASSQLTESVTQYF.

V and J are TRBV18 and TRBJ2-7; D is undetermined. CDR3 length: 11 amino acids. CDR1 is KGHSH, CDR2 LQKENI, per germline. Trimming removed 5 bases from V and 4 bases from J, with 6 bases in between. The CDR3 bases are TGTGCCAGCTCATCCCCGTACGAGCAGTACTTC. This sequence encodes CASSSPYEQYF.

This clone was recorded once. The chain combines TRBV19 with TRBJ1-1, with D possibly being TRBD1 (6 bases). CDR3 length equals 14 residues. Trimming stripped 6 bases from V and 4 bases from J, with 15 bases between. From germline, CDR1 is LNHDA and CDR2 SQIVND (reference sequence). The CDR3 DNA sequence: TGTGCCAGTAGACGCCAGGGGATGGCCACTGAAGCTTTCTTT. Residues: CASRRQGMATEAFF.

The chain links TRBV5-6 to TRBJ1-1, with D hard to call. V lost 1 base and J 0 bases, leaving 16 bases between the germline ends. Germline CDR1 reads SGHDT; CDR2 reads YYEEEE. The CDR3 is 17 amino acids. CDR3 in amino acids: CASSLFAFGSLNTEAFF. The CDR3 nucleotides read TGTGCCAGCAGCTTGTTCGCGTTTGGGAGCTTGAACACTGAAGCTTTCTTT. The full variable domain, rest sourced from reference TRBV5-6 and TRBJ1-1, is DAGVTQSPTHLIKTRGQQVTLRCSPKSGHDTVSWYQQALGQGPQFIFQYYEEEERQRGNFPDRFSGHQFPNYSSELNVNALLLGDSALYLCASSLFAFGSLNTEAFFGQGTRLTVV.

DNA of the CDR3: TGTGCCAGCAGGGATACAGGGGCTCCTGAAGCTTTCTTT. Its protein product is CASRDTGAPEAFF. The chain is built from TRBV27 and TRBJ1-1; TRBD1 aligns across 7 bases. Germline loops: CDR1 MNHEY, CDR2 SMNVEV (reference sequence). The length of the CDR3 is 13 residues. V shed 6 bases, J shed 6 bases, and the junction held 7 bases outside the gene matches.

The rearrangement links TRBV18 to TRBJ2-3, with D tentatively TRBD1 or TRBD2 (5 bases each). V shed 1 base and J shed 0 bases, with 17 bases lying between them. The CDR3 spans 18 residues. The germline V gene encodes CDR1 KGHSH and CDR2 LQKENI. The CDR3 coding sequence is TGTGCCAGCTCACCACTTGCTTTTGACAGCGGAAGCACAGATACGCAGTATTTT. Amino acids: CASSPLAFDSGSTDTQYF.

The chain carries TRBV5-1 and TRBJ1-5; tentative D call: TRBD1 (6 bases). Between the trimmed V and J ends, which lost 1 base and 2 bases, there was a span of 13 bases. The length of the CDR3 is 16 residues. Per germline, CDR1 SGHRS and CDR2 YFSETQ. The chain's CDR3 is CASSLSEGGGNQPQHF. The CDR3 DNA sequence: TGCGCCAGCAGCTTGTCAGAAGGGGGAGGCAATCAGCCCCAGCATTTT.

This rearrangement joins TRBV6-1 to TRBJ2-7, with TRBD1 identical over 8 bases. The CDR3 consists of 15 residues. V dropped 5 bases and J dropped 2; count of bases not matched to a gene: 8. Germline V gives CDR1 MNHNS, CDR2 SASEGT. The CDR3 region is CASSTRQGFAYEQYF. The CDR3 nucleotides are TGTGCCAGCAGTACCCGACAGGGGTTCGCCTACGAGCAGTACTTC.

The chain joins TRBV5-1 to TRBJ2-1; tentatively, D is TRBD1 (5 bases). CDR3 length equals 19 residues. Germline loops: CDR1 SGHRS, CDR2 YFSETQ. V lost 1 base and J 4 bases, leaving 24 bases between the germline ends. CDR3 nucleotides: TGCGCCAGCAGCTTGAGGGCCCGAGGCTTGACAGACCAATACAATGAGCAGTTCTTC. Residues: CASSLRARGLTDQYNEQFF.

The chain has TRBV6-5 and TRBJ2-3; D possibly matches TRBD1 or TRBD2 (5 bases each). The ends were cut back, 1 base at V and 4 bases at J, with 12 bases in the middle. CDR3 length: 15 residues. CDR1 is MNHEY, CDR2 SVGAGI, per germline. The CDR3 spells CASSYFTGTADTQYF. DNA of the CDR3: TGTGCCAGCAGTTACTTTACGGGGACCGCAGATACGCAGTATTTT.

This clone has only a few counts. Other DNA sequences from this sample encode an identical CDR3 as well. This chain joins TRBV5-4 and TRBJ1-2; 7 bases are shared with TRBD1. Germline trimming cut 4 bases from V and 3 bases from J; bases unmatched to any gene: 3. There are 13 residues in the CDR3. CDR1 and CDR2 from the germline V gene are SGHNT and YYREEE (reference sequence). CDR3 residues: CASSLDRDYGYTF. CDR3 DNA: TGTGCCAGCAGCCTTGACAGGGACTATGGCTACACCTTC.

The chain combines TRBV6-4 with TRBJ2-3; either TRBD1 or TRBD2 may fit D (6 bases each). CDR1 and CDR2 from the germline V gene are MRHNA and SNTAGT. This CDR3 region has 15 residues. V lost 4 bases to trimming and J lost 2 bases, with 13 bases between them. As DNA, the CDR3 is TGTGCCAGCAGTGCCCGGGGGACATCCACAGATACGCAGTATTTT. This translates into CASSARGTSTDTQYF.

This clone appeared once. The genes are TRBV7-3 and TRBJ2-1, with TRBD2 matching over 9 bases. Per the germline V gene, CDR1 is SGHTA and CDR2 is FQGTGA. J lost 2 bases, V lost 1 base, and 9 bases had no gene match. This CDR3 is 18 amino acids long. In nucleotides, the CDR3 is TGTGCCAGCAGCTTAAACCCGTTTCGCGGGAGGGCCTACAATGAGCAGTTCTTC. It codes for CASSLNPFRGRAYNEQFF.

This chain connects TRBV7-9 to TRBJ1-1; D gene uncertain. CDR1 is SEHNR and CDR2 is FQNEAQ in the germline V gene (reference sequence). The CDR3 has 13 amino acids. V lost 1 base and J 6 bases, leaving 9 bases between the germline ends. DNA for the CDR3: TGTGCCAGCAGCTTAGATGGAATACCTGAAGCTTTCTTT. Encoded protein: CASSLDGIPEAFF.

The rearrangement links TRBV28 to TRBJ2-1, with D hard to call. Germline loops: CDR1 MDHEN, CDR2 SYDVKM. The length of the CDR3 is 16 residues. Trimming stripped 1 base from V and 0 bases from J, with 10 bases between. The CDR3 nucleotides are TGTGCCAGCAGTTTATTCCAGAGAAGCTCCTACAATGAGCAGTTCTTC. It translates to CASSLFQRSSYNEQFF.

The V call is TRBV5-1, the J call TRBJ2-1; 9 bases agree with TRBD1. Germline loops: CDR1 SGHRS, CDR2 YFSETQ. There are 14 residues in the CDR3. The V segment lost 5 bases and the J segment 6 bases; nucleotides outside the gene matches: 6. The CDR3 loop reads CASRFGTGFNEQFF. In DNA form, the CDR3 reads TGCGCCAGCAGGTTCGGGACAGGGTTCAATGAGCAGTTCTTC.

This chain connects TRBV5-4 to TRBJ1-1; D not resolved. V shed 1 base and J shed 3 bases, with 10 bases lying between them. The CDR3 contains 14 residues. CDR1 and CDR2 (germline): SGHNT, YYREEE (reference sequence). The DNA of the CDR3 is TGTGCCAGCAGCTTGAGTGTGGCGGACACTGAAGCTTTCTTT. Translation gives CASSLSVADTEAFF.

The rearrangement links TRBV5-1 to TRBJ1-4; D might be TRBD1 (5 bases). The germline CDR1 and CDR2 sequences are SGHRS and YFSETQ. This CDR3 spans 14 amino acids. Trimming took off 5 bases at V and 4 bases at J, with 12 bases between the two ends. CDR3 nucleotides: TGCGCCAGCAGAAACCGGGACGGTAATGAAAAACTGTTTTTT. Its translation: CASRNRDGNEKLFF.

This chain connects TRBV7-9 to TRBJ1-2, with 8 nucleotides matching TRBD1. With 1 base clipped from V and 4 bases from J, the junction kept 14 bases outside the gene matches. The CDR3 totals 18 residues. CDR1 is SEHNR, CDR2 FQNEAQ, per germline (reference sequence). CDR3 in DNA: TGTGCCAGCAGCTTAGTGTCCCTTCGGACAGGGACCTTCTATGGCTACACCTTC. Its protein is CASSLVSLRTGTFYGYTF.